Listed below are T cell receptor beta chains from one sample, sequenced in a study of cytomegalovirus exposure and HLA in healthy donors. The repertoire was sequenced with immunoSEQ multiplex PCR; TCRdb's copy has only in-frame clones and lacks some. The sample has under 200,000 clones; less than 90% are singletons. Sequenced: PBMCs. The source of these receptors is a woman aged 45 to 65 in good health and CMV-seropositive. Each CDR3 is given with its conserved first and last residue. The D gene is left open where the match is weak. A clone size is listed for some rows: how often the clone was seen (once, few, many), or a class if it is expanded.

J gene | clone size | V gene | D gene | CDR3 DNA | CDR3 protein
TRBJ2-1 | - | TRBV28 | - | TGTGCCAGCAGTCCCCCCCCGGAGAAAGCTGAGCAGTTCTTC | CASSPPPEKAEQFF
TRBJ2-5 | - | TRBV7-9 | TRBD2 | TGTGCCAGCAGCCCCGGGACTAGCGGGGTACAAGAGACCCAGTACTTC | CASSPGTSGVQETQYF
TRBJ2-1 | - | TRBV21-1 | - | TGTGCCAGCAGCGCACAGGCTCCCTACAATGAGCAGTTCTTC | CASSAQAPYNEQFF
TRBJ2-7 | few | TRBV5-1 | TRBD1 | TGCGCCAGCAGCCGAAGGGACAGGAGCTACGAGCAGTACTTC | CASSRRDRSYEQYF
TRBJ2-5 | - | TRBV5-1 | - | TGCGCCAGCAGCCCCGCCCCAGCGGCTGGGCAAGAGACCCAGTACTTC | CASSPAPAAGQETQYF
TRBJ2-7 | - | TRBV19 | - | TGTGCCAGTAGTATCGGGGGAGGCGTACGCTCCTACGAGCAGTACTTC | CASSIGGGVRSYEQYF
TRBJ1-4 | once | TRBV30 | TRBD1 | TGTGCCCGAGGGGGCTCTAATGAAAAACTGTTTTTT | CARGGSNEKLFF
TRBJ2-3 | - | TRBV10-2 | - | TGCGCCAGCAGTGAGTCGACTCGTCGGGTTAGCACAGATACGCAGTATTTT | CASSESTRRVSTDTQYF
TRBJ1-1 | - | TRBV30 | - | TGTGCCTGGAGCCGGGTGAACACTGAAGCTTTCTTT | CAWSRVNTEAFF
TRBJ2-3 | few | TRBV11-2 | TRBD2 | TGTGCCAGCATCCCGACTAGCGGGGGGAGATCGGCAGATACGCAGTATTTT | CASIPTSGGRSADTQYF
TRBJ1-3 | - | TRBV19 | - | TGTGCCAGTAGGATGACAGCCGGAAACACCATATATTTT | CASRMTAGNTIYF
TRBJ1-1 | - | TRBV6-5 | TRBD1 | TGTGCCAGCAGTTACTCGAGACAGGGCGTAGGTGAAGCTTTCTTT | CASSYSRQGVGEAFF
TRBJ1-2 | - | TRBV10-2 | - | TGCGCCAGCAGACCGACGGAGGGCTATGGCTACACCTTC | CASRPTEGYGYTF
TRBJ1-2 | - | TRBV10-1 | TRBD1 | TGCGCCAGCAGTTCAGGGGGTCTAGATGGCTACACCTTC | CASSSGGLDGYTF
TRBJ2-7 | - | TRBV30 | TRBD2 | TGTGCCTGGAGTGTGATAGCGGGGTTCTACGAGCAGTACTTC | CAWSVIAGFYEQYF
TRBJ1-5 | - | TRBV4-1 | TRBD1 | TGCGCCAGCAGCCTTGACAGGGAGCAATATAGCAATCAGCCCCAGCATTTT | CASSLDREQYSNQPQHF
TRBJ2-1 | once | TRBV9 | - | TGTGCCAGTGGTAGAGCCTACAATGAGCAGTTCTTC | CASGRAYNEQFF